The 7 T cell receptor beta chains presented below share a single source sample, sequenced in a study of blood T cells in healthy people across ages. Together with a sample-barcoded 5' primer, a J-beta primer mix was included in a second PCR lasting about 6 to 11 cycles. Using its own MiXCR run on the 5' RACE reads, TCRdb lists one record per CDR3 protein. The sample includes about 580,000 distinct CDR3 sequences, around 50% of them seen just once. The sequenced material came from blood. All receptors come from an older man in good health.

This clonotype was seen a handful of times. V usage is TRBV29-1 and J usage is TRBJ2-5; D may be TRBD2 (5 bases). Germline loops: CDR1 SQVTM, CDR2 ANQGSEA. CDR3 length: 13 residues. Trimming took 2 bases from V and 11 from J, leaving 18 bases between them. The CDR3, as DNA: TGCAGCGTTGAACGGGCTGGGGTCGGGGAGCAGTACTTC. This encodes CSVERAGVGEQYF.

This chain links TRBV7-2 with TRBJ1-2, with TRBD1 as a possible D gene (5 bases). This CDR3 is built from 14 residues. The V and J ends lost 6 bases and 5 bases respectively, with 16 bases between them. CDR1 is SGHTA and CDR2 is FQGNSA in the germline V gene. CDR3 in amino acids: CASRGGQGLYGYTF. CDR3 nucleotides: TGTGCCAGCAGGGGCGGGCAGGGATTATATGGCTACACCTTC. Full variable domain (rest looked up from reference TRBV7-2 and TRBJ1-2): GAGVSQSPSNKVTEKGKDVELRCDPISGHTALYWYRQSLGQGLEFLIYFQGNSAPDKSGLPSDRFSAERTGGSVSTLTIQRTQQEDSAVYLCASRGGQGLYGYTFGSGTRLTVV.

The chain is built from TRBV27 and TRBJ2-5; 11 positions match TRBD2. Per germline, CDR1 MNHEY and CDR2 SMNVEV (reference sequence). The CDR3 is 14 residues long. Germline trimming cut 7 bases from V and 13 bases from J; bases unmatched to any gene: 14. Here the CDR3 DNA reads TGTGCCAGCAAACCAACTAGCGGGAGAGGGGGAGGGTACTTC. Translated: CASKPTSGRGGGYF.

V and J are TRBV28 and TRBJ2-5; 8 nucleotides align to TRBD2. The germline CDR1 and CDR2 sequences are MDHEN and SYDVKM. CDR3 size: 14 residues. V gave up 3 bases and J gave up 3 bases; unmatched junction bases: 3. DNA for the CDR3: TGTGCCAGCAGTTTCCCGGGAGGGGAAGAGACCCAGTACTTC. It encodes CASSFPGGEETQYF.

The gene calls are TRBV25-1 and TRBJ1-1; D is unclear. Trimming removed 3 bases at V and 6 bases at J, with 11 bases between. Per the germline V gene, CDR1 is MGHDK and CDR2 is SYGVNS. The CDR3 has 13 residues. The DNA for the CDR3 is TGTGCCAGCAGTGAGACTTCTAGCCCTGAAGCTTTCTTT. It is translated as CASSETSSPEAFF.

Only a few counts were recorded for this clonotype. At one boundary the junction diverges from the germline segment, which might be a read error. This sequence joins TRBV12-3 or TRBV12-4 and TRBJ2-1; the match to TRBD2 covers 11 bases. The CDR3 consists of 15 residues. In nucleotides, the CDR3 is TGTGCCAGCAGTTTAACTAGCGGGGGAGTCAATGGGCAGTTCTTC. It encodes CASSLTSGGVNGQFF.

V is TRBV7-3 and J is TRBJ2-1; D possibly corresponds to TRBD1 (5 bases). In germline, CDR1 is SGHTA, CDR2 FQGTGA. The V end lost 1 base, the J end lost 7 bases, and 14 bases lay between the germline ends. The CDR3 extends over 15 amino acids. The CDR3 region is CASSLMGSQVNEQFF. In nucleotides, the CDR3 is TGTGCCAGCAGCTTAATGGGCTCACAGGTGAATGAGCAGTTCTTC.